This TCR beta chain was sequenced during a study of shared clonotypes between healthy human individuals. Overall study findings and caveats: It was only blood that was sampled, and tissue repertoires likely differ.

In the case of this clone: Its specificity is unknown.

Germline V gene lookup returns CDR1 LNHDA and CDR2 SQIVND (reference sequence). The CDR3 runs 16 residues. The V gene end was trimmed by 5 bases and the J gene end by 3 bases; junction bases not matched to a gene: 7. Method: immunoSEQ multiplex PCR; TCRdb's copy keeps in-frame clones and lacks some. The sample consists of approximately 480,000 clones, nearly 80% of them appearing once. Specimen: PBMCs. The chain has TRBV19 and TRBJ2-2; 9 positions agree with TRBD1. This clonotype was sampled from a woman aged 35 to 49 in good health. Some clones in this sample may be carry-over from other donors' samples. This CDR3 reads CASSPPGQGDTGELFF. CDR3 in DNA: TGTGCCAGTAGTCCGCCGGGACAGGGCGACACCGGGGAGCTGTTTTTT.